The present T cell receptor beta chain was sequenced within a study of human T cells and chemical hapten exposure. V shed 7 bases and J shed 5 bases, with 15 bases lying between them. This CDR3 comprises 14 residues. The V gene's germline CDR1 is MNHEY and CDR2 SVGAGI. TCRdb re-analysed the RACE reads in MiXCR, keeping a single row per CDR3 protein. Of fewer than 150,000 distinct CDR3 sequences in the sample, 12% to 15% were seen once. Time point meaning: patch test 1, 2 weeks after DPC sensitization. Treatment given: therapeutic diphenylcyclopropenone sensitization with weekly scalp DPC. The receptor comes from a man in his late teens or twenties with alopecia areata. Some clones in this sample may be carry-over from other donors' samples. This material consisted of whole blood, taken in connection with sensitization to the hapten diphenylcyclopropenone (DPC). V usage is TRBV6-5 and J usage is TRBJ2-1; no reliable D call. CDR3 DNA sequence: TGTGCCAGCACCTTCATAGGCCCTGACAATGAGCAGTTCTTC. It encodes CASTFIGPDNEQFF.